The clone carrying this TCR beta chain occurred once. What it binds is unknown. This specimen belongs to a study of OX40 agonist ivuxolimab in advanced cancers. Clones were read by immunoSEQ multiplex PCR, and TCRdb kept only the in-frame ones, dropping some. Of around 90,000 clones listed, about 91% are singletons. Overall study results and limits: It was also the case that some nonresponders had low normalized T-cell clonal expansion.

CDR3 length: 15 amino acids. V was trimmed by 3 bases and J by 0 bases, leaving 9 bases between them. Germline lookup yields CDR1 SNHLY and CDR2 FYNNEI. The chain links TRBV2 to TRBJ2-1; no reliable D call. The receptor's source is an adult with an advanced solid tumor such as melanoma, head and neck, liver or kidney cancer. The sample consisted of CD4+ or CD8+ T cells sorted from blood, taken in a trial of the OX40 agonist ivuxolimab. The CDR3 bases are TGTGCCAGCAGTGAGCGGAGAAGCTCCTACAATGAGCAGTTCTTC. It is translated as CASSERRSSYNEQFF.